This T cell receptor beta chain was observed in a study of metastatic and nonmetastatic thyroid tumors. Study overall: Thyroid patients, malignant and benign, had repertoires compared across blood and tumor or nodule tissue. Points from the study as a whole: Malignant thyroid tumors reportedly had TCR beta diversity that was significantly higher than in benign nodules, in blood and tumor.

Trimming removed 4 bases from V and 3 bases from J; junction bases left unmatched: 11. CDR1 and CDR2 (germline): LGHNA, YSLEER. This CDR3 comprises 18 residues. Authors' analysis steps: CDR3 differences across clinicopathological groups were used to build a distant-metastasis classifier for papillary thyroid cancer. TCRdb reprocessed the PCR reads via MiXCR. TCRdb, not the original authors, processed these V and J calls. The sample includes some 22,000 clones, roughly a quarter seen only once; the top ten take 9.5% to 15%. Patients underwent thyroid surgery, and none had received any treatment before it. The count of this clone is one. Its antigen is currently unknown.

Sequencing was carried out using tumor tissue. The chain uses TRBV4-3 and TRBJ2-2; TRBD2 aligns across 10 bases. The receptor was derived from a male donor with papillary thyroid cancer or a benign thyroid nodule (not recorded which). Some clones in this sample may be carry-over from other donors' samples. The CDR3 coding sequence is TGCGCCAGCAGCCCGGCGTTTCTAGCGGGAGTTGACACCGGGGAGCTGTTTTTT. It is translated as CASSPAFLAGVDTGELFF.